This TCR beta chain was found in a study of regulatory T cells in long-lasting Graves disease. Described time point: newly diagnosed GD, antithyroid drugs for less than 3 months. PBMC RNA was the source of the TCR library. The CDR3 contains 15 residues. Trimming cost V 4 bases and J 0 bases, with 14 bases left between them. Germline CDR1 SQVTM, CDR2 ANQGSEA. Through Arm-PCR of CDR3 regions and iRepertoire HTBI primers, TCR beta libraries were built. Each CDR3 protein gets one entry after TCRdb re-called the multiplex PCR reads with MiXCR. Seen here are 530,000 or so distinct CDR3 sequences, approximately 12% observed once, and the top ten hold approximately 9.3%. This sample was also put to use in a study of T cells in Graves' hyperthyroidism and ophthalmopathy. That work contributes: RT-PCR in the first round (using the HTBI primer set) targeted the TCR CDR3.

V usage is TRBV29-1 and J usage is TRBJ2-3, with D possibly matching TRBD1 (5 bases). This receptor was obtained from a man younger than 40 with Graves disease. Sequencing was performed on peripheral blood mononuclear cells (PBMCs), taken at new diagnosis, from a patient treated with antithyroid drugs. The CDR3 nucleotides are TGCAGCGTTGTGTTGGGGCCTATTAGCACAGATACGCAGTATTTT. Its translation is CSVVLGPISTDTQYF.